This TCR beta chain is drawn from a study of cytomegalovirus exposure and HLA in healthy donors. This CDR3 contains 11 residues. Germline assignment: CDR1 DFQATT and CDR2 SNEGSKA (reference sequence). V was clipped by 6 bases and J by 9 bases, with 15 bases between them. As regards this clone: Antigen unknown.

With 60 Vbeta and 13 Jbeta primers, the PCR was carried out. Produced via immunoSEQ multiplex PCR; TCRdb's table is partial and in-frame only. The sample records about 150,000 clones, roughly 80% being singletons. Whole-study results and caveats: As was reported, the classifier diagnosed cytomegalovirus status with high specificity and sensitivity. It was confirmed in vitro that a few of the CMV-associated chains were specific for CMV antigens. 87-base-pair reads could not separate some V segments, including TRBV6-2 and TRBV6-3.

The specimen sequenced was PBMCs. This receptor was obtained from a middle-aged man in good health and CMV-seropositive. The rearrangement joins TRBV20-1 to TRBJ2-7; possible D gene TRBD2, 5 bases. DNA for the CDR3: TGCAGTGCCCCGAACGGGATGGGGCAGTACTTC. This gives the protein CSAPNGMGQYF.